The sequence of this T cell receptor beta chain was determined in a study of CD8 T cells in ankylosing spondylitis. Study-level points and caveats: A motif of several highly homologous TCR beta variants was seen as apparently characteristic of ankylosing spondylitis blood. Both synovial fluid and blood in reactive arthritis had previously been reported to carry some motif variants. In peripheral blood, disease-linked CD8+ clones occurred at relatively low frequencies. There was reportedly significant enrichment of clones that were disease-linked in matched ankylosing spondylitis synovial fluid.

On this clonotype: Its antigen is not known.

V was clipped by 4 bases and J by 0 bases, with 12 bases between them. The CDR3 consists of 14 residues. CDR1 DFQATT and CDR2 SNEGSKA come from the germline V gene (reference sequence). Libraries of TCR beta came from quantitative 5'-RACE with molecular barcodes. TCRdb recomputed calls from the 5' RACE reads with MiXCR, one row per CDR3 protein. The table has about 840,000 distinct CDR3 sequences, 12% seen once; the top ten hold roughly 0.51%. This TCR was sampled from a male donor with ankylosing spondylitis. The gene calls are TRBV20-1 and TRBJ1-1; D unresolved. Sequencing was carried out using blood, either unsorted or a sorted T cell fraction (not recorded which). CDR3 DNA: TGCAGTGCTATAAAGGACGGACTGAACACTGAAGCTTTCTTT. Encoded protein: CSAIKDGLNTEAFF.